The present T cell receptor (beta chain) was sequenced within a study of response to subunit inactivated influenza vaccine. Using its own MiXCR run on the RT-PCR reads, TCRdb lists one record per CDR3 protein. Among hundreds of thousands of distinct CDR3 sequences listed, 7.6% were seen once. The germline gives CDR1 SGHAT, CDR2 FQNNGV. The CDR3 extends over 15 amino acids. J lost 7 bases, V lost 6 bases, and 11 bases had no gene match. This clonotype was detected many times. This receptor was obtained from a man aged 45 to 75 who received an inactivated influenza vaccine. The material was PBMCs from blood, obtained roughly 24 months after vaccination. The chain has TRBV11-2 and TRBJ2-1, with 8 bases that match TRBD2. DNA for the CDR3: TGTGCCAGCAGGAAGCCGGGGGGGCGAGGAAATGAGCAGTTCTTC. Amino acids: CASRKPGGRGNEQFF.